This T cell receptor beta chain was found in a study of identical twins. Study-wide results and limits: Fewer insertions were carried by abundant cord blood beta clonotypes, but none was seen in memory repertoires.

TCRdb fed the 5' RACE reads into MiXCR, producing one record per CDR3 protein. The table records 130,000 to 150,000 distinct CDR3 sequences, around 3.5% of them present only once. Many counts were recorded for this clonotype. Its antigen is unidentified. This CDR3 spans 15 amino acids. V lost 6 bases to trimming and J lost 3 bases; unmatched junction nucleotides: 9. This chain joins TRBV12-3 or TRBV12-4 and TRBJ2-7, with 9 bases aligning to TRBD2. The receptor comes from a man between 18 and 35 years old in good health. Source material: memory T cells sorted from blood. CDR3 sequence reads: CASSLGTSSFYEQYV. The DNA of the CDR3 is TGTGCCAGCAGCCTCGGGACTAGCTCCTTCTACGAGCAGTACGTC.